The present T cell receptor (beta chain) was sequenced within a study of CD8 T cells in ankylosing spondylitis. TCRdb fed the 5' RACE reads into MiXCR, producing one record per CDR3 protein. The table lists 45,000 to 65,000 distinct CDR3 sequences, 7.4% of them singletons. CDR1 and CDR2 (germline): MNHEY, SVGEGT. CDR3 size: 21 residues. V was shortened by 2 bases and J by 4 bases, with 30 bases between the two germline ends. This TCR derives from a female donor with ankylosing spondylitis or in good health (not recorded which). V gene TRBV6-2 or TRBV6-3 combines with J gene TRBJ2-1; tentative D call: TRBD2 (6 bases). Sequenced sample: blood, either unsorted or a sorted T cell fraction (not recorded which). Written as DNA, the CDR3 is TGTGCCAGCAGTTACGTTCGGGGGACCGCCGGGACCCTCTCGCCTTACAATGAGCAGTTCTTC. Residues: CASSYVRGTAGTLSPYNEQFF.